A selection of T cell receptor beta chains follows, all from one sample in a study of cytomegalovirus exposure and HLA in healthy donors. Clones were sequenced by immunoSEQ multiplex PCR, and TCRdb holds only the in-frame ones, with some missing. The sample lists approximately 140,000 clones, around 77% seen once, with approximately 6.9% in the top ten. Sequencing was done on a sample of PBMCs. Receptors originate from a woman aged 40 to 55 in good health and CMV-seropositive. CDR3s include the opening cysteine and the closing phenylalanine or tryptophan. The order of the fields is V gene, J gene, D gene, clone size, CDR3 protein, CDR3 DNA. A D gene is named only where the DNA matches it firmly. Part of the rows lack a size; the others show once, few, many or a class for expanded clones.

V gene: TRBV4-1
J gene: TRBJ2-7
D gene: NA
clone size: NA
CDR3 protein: CASSQGRFDEQYF
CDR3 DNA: TGCGCCAGCAGCCAAGGCAGGTTTGACGAGCAGTACTTC

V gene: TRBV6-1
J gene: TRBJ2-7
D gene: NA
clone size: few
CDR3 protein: CFFKQKAAYEQYF
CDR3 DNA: TGTTTTTTCAAGCAGAAGGCGGCATACGAGCAGTACTTC

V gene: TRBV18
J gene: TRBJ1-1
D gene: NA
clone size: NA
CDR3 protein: CASSPPPGMNTEAFF
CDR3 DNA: TGTGCCAGCTCACCACCCCCAGGGATGAACACTGAAGCTTTCTTT

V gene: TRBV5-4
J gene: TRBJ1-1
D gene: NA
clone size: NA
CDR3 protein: CASSSQQGRYTEAFF
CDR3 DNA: TGTGCCAGCAGCTCGCAACAGGGAAGGTACACTGAAGCTTTCTTT

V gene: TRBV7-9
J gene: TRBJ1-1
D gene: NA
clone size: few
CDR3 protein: CSSSLGSTEAFF
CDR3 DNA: TGTTCCAGCAGCTTGGGGAGCACTGAAGCTTTCTTT

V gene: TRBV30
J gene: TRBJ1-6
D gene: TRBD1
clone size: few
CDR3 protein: CAWSQGASSPLHF
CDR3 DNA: TGTGCCTGGTCACAGGGGGCAAGTTCACCCCTCCACTTT

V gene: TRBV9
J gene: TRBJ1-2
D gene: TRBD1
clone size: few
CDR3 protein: CASRREDREDGYTF
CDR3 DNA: TGTGCCAGCCGAAGAGAGGACAGGGAGGATGGCTACACCTTC

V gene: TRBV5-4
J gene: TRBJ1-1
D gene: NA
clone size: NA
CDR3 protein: CASSLDINTEAFF
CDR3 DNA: TGTGCCAGCAGCTTGGATATAAACACTGAAGCTTTCTTT

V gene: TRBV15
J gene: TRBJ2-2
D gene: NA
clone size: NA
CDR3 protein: CATSRAGMDTGELFF
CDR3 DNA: TGTGCCACCAGCAGAGCGGGAATGGACACCGGGGAGCTGTTTTTT

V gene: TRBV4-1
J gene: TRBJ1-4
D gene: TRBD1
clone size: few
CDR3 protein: CASSQGDRVGGKLFF
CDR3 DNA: TGTGCCAGCAGCCAAGGCGACAGGGTTGGCGGAAAACTGTTTTTT

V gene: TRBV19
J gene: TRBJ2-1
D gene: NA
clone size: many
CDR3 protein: CASSSGTFTYNEQFF
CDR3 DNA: TGTGCCAGTAGTAGTGGGACTTTCACCTACAATGAGCAGTTCTTC

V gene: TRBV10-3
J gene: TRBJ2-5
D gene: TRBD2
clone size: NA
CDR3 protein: CAISEGTSWETQYF
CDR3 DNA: TGTGCCATCAGTGAAGGGACTAGCTGGGAGACCCAGTACTTC

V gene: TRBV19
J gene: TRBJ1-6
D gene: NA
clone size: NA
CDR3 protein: CASSIESAGNSPLHF
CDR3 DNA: TGTGCCAGTAGTATAGAATCTGCAGGGAATTCACCCCTCCACTTT

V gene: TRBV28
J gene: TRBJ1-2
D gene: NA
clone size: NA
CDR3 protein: CASSPQVYGYTF
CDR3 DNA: TGTGCCAGCAGTCCCCAGGTCTATGGCTACACCTTC

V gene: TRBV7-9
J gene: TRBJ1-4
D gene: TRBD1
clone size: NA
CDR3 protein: CASSLGPTGANEKLFF
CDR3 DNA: TGTGCCAGCAGCTTAGGACCCACAGGGGCTAATGAAAAACTGTTTTTT

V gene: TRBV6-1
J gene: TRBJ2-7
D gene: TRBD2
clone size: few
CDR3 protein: CASTTGGEQYF
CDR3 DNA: TGTGCCAGCACCACCGGGGGGGAGCAGTACTTC

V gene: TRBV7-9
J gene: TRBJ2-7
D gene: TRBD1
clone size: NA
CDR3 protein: CASSRGQGAHEQYF
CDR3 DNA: TGTGCCAGCAGCCGCGGACAGGGGGCCCACGAGCAGTACTTC

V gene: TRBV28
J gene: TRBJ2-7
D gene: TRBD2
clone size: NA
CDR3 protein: CASSLLGLAGEPYEQYF
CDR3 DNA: TGTGCCAGCAGTTTATTGGGACTAGCGGGGGAACCCTACGAGCAGTACTTC

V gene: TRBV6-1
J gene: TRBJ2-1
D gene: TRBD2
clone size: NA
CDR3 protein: CASTGLAGARREQFF
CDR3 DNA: TGTGCCAGCACCGGACTAGCGGGGGCCCGTAGAGAGCAGTTCTTC

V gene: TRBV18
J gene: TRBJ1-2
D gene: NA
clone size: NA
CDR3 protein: CASSPAGDGGYTF
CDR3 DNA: TGTGCCAGCTCACCAGCAGGGGACGGTGGCTACACCTTC

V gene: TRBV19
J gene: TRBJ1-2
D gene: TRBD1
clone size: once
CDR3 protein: CASTETGGNYGYTF
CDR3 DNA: TGTGCCAGTACTGAAACAGGGGGGAACTATGGCTACACCTTC

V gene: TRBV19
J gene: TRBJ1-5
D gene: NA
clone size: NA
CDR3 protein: CASSIIEGNQPQHF
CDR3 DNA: TGTGCCAGTAGTATAATTGAGGGCAATCAGCCCCAGCATTTT

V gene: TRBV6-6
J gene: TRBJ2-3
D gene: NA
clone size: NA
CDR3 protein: CASSARSSAAGDTQYF
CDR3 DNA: TGTGCCAGCAGTGCCCGATCTAGCGCGGCGGGAGATACGCAGTATTTT

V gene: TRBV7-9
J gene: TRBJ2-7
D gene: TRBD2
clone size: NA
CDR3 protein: CSSSLGLAGDYYEQYF
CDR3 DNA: TGTTCCAGCAGCTTGGGACTAGCGGGGGACTACTACGAGCAGTACTTC

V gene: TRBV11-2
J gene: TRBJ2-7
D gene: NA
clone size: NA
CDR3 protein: CASSEDYQSSYEQYF
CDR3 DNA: TGTGCCAGCAGCGAGGACTACCAAAGCTCCTACGAGCAGTACTTC

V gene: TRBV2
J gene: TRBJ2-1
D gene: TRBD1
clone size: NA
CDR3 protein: CASSDRTGPYNEQFF
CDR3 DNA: TGTGCCAGCAGTGACCGGACAGGGCCCTACAATGAGCAGTTCTTC

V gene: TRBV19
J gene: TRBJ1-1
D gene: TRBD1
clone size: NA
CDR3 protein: CASSLTGPRTEAFF
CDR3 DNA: TGTGCCAGTAGTCTGACAGGGCCGAGGACTGAAGCTTTCTTT

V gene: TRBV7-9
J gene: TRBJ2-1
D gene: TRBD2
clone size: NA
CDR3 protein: CASSPRLAGGQGEQFF
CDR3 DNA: TGTGCCAGCAGCCCCCGACTAGCGGGGGGACAGGGTGAGCAGTTCTTC

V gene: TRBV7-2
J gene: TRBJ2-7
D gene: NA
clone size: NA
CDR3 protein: CASSFVGGGASYEQYF
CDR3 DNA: TGTGCCAGCAGCTTCGTGGGTGGGGGGGCCTCCTACGAGCAGTACTTC

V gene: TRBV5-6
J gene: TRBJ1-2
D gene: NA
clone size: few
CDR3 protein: CASSKSNYGYTF
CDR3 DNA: TGTGCCAGCAGCAAGAGTAACTATGGCTACACCTTC

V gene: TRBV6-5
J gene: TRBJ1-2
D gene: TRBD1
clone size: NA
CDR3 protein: CASRRDSFYGYTF
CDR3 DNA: TGTGCCAGCAGGAGGGACAGCTTTTATGGCTACACCTTC

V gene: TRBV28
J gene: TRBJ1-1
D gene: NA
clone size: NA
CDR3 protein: CASSLPPEGAFF
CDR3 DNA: TGTGCCAGCAGTTTACCCCCCGAGGGAGCTTTCTTT

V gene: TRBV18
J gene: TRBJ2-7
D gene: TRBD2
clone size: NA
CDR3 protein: CASSLGLAGRSSYEQYF
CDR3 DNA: TGTGCCAGCTCACTGGGACTAGCGGGGAGGAGCTCCTACGAGCAGTACTTC

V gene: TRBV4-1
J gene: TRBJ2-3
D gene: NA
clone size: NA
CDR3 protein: CASSQVSSRWDTQYF
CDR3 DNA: TGCGCCAGCAGCCAAGTGTCTAGCAGGTGGGATACGCAGTATTTT

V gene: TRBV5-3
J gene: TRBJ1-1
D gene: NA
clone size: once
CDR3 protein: CARSPYTEAFF
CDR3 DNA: TGTGCCAGAAGCCCTTACACTGAAGCTTTCTTT

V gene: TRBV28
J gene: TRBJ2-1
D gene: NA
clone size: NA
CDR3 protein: CASPPSRQRVYNEQFF
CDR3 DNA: TGTGCCAGCCCTCCCTCGAGGCAGAGAGTCTACAATGAGCAGTTCTTC

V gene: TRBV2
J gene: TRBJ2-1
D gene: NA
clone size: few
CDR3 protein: CASRALGGQGNEQFF
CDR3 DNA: TGTGCCAGCAGAGCCCTGGGGGGGCAAGGGAATGAGCAGTTCTTC

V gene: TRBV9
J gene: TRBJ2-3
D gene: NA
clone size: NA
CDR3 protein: CASSVWEATDTQYF
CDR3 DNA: TGTGCCAGCAGCGTATGGGAGGCCACAGATACGCAGTATTTT

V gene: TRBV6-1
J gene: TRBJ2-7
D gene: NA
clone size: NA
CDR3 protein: CASTKVRDTSYEQYF
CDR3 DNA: TGTGCCAGCACCAAGGTCCGGGACACATCCTACGAGCAGTACTTC

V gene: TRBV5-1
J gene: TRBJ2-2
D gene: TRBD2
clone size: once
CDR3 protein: CASSLAGGWTSDTGELFF
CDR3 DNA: TGCGCCAGCAGCTTGGCAGGCGGATGGACTAGCGACACCGGGGAGCTGTTTTTT

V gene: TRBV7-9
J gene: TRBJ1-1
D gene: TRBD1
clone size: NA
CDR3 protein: CASSSLNRGEREAFF
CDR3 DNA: TGTGCCAGCAGCTCGCTAAACAGGGGGGAACGGGAAGCTTTCTTT

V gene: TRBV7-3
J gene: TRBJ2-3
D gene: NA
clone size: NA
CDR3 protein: CASSPGLGTDTQYF
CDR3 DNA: TGTGCCAGCAGCCCGGGACTGGGCACAGATACGCAGTATTTT

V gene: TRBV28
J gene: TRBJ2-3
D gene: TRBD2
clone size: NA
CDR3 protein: CASSNVRRGYTDTQYF
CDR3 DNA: TGTGCCAGCAGCAACGTCCGGCGGGGGTACACAGATACGCAGTATTTT

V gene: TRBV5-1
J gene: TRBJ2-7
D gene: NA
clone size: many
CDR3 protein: CASSIYYEQYF
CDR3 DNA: TGCGCCAGCAGCATATACTACGAGCAGTACTTC

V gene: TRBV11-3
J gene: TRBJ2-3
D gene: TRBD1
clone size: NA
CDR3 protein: CASSLTYDRARTDTQYF
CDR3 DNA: TGTGCCAGCAGCTTAACCTACGACAGGGCTCGCACAGATACGCAGTATTTT

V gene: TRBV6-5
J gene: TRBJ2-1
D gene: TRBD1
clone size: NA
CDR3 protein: CASRLHRGHYNEQFF
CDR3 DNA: TGTGCCAGCAGACTCCACAGGGGGCATTACAATGAGCAGTTCTTC

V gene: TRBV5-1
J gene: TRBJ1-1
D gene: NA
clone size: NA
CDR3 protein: CASSLYSAYEAFF
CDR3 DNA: TGCGCCAGCAGCTTGTATTCTGCCTATGAAGCTTTCTTT

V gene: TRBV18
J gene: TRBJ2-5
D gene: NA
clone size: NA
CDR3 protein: CASSPLAVSEVETQYF
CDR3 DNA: TGTGCCAGCTCACCATTAGCGGTCAGTGAGGTGGAGACCCAGTACTTC

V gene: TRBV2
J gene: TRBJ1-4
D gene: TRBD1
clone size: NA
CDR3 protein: CASTRGQGTTNEKLFF
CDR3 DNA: TGTGCCAGCACAAGGGGACAGGGGACGACTAATGAAAAACTGTTTTTT

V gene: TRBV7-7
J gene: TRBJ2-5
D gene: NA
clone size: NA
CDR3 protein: CASSSTGLETQYF
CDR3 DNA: TGTGCCAGCAGCTCGACAGGACTAGAGACCCAGTACTTC

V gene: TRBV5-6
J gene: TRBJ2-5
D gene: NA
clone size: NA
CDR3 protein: CASSQETKATTQYF
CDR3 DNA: TGTGCCAGCAGTCAAGAGACTAAGGCTACGACCCAGTACTTC